A single sample is the source of the 3 T cell receptor beta chains below, sequenced in a study of blood T cell repertoires in COVID-19. The protocol was immunoSEQ multiplex PCR, while the TCRdb copy is restricted to in-frame clones and leaves out a portion. The sample has 200,000 to 300,000 clones, over 80% seen once. Material: PBMCs or T cells enriched from blood (not recorded which). All receptors derive from a man aged 50 to 59 who had been exposed to COVID-19.

This chain uses TRBV5-6 with TRBJ1-2, with TRBD1 matching 11 bases. CDR1 SGHDT and CDR2 YYEEEE come from the germline V gene. CDR3 length: 14 amino acids. The V and J ends lost 4 bases and 4 bases, in that order; junction bases with no gene match: 3. In DNA, the CDR3 is TGTGCCAGCAGCATGGACAGGGGGCGCTATGGCTACACCTTC. This sequence encodes CASSMDRGRYGYTF.

The rearrangement links TRBV3-1 (or the pseudogene TRBV3-2) to TRBJ1-1; D is unclear. Germline V gene lookup returns CDR1 LGHDT and CDR2 YNNKEL (reference sequence). V lost 1 base to trimming and J lost 0 bases, with 6 bases between them. The CDR3 extends over 14 amino acids. CDR3 in amino acids: CASSQVAVNTEAFF. The CDR3 nucleotides are TGTGCCAGCAGCCAAGTAGCAGTGAACACTGAAGCTTTCTTT.

This CDR3 is CATSDTETANTGELFF. CDR3 nucleotide sequence: TGTGCCACCAGTGATACCGAGACAGCGAACACCGGGGAGCTGTTTTTT. The chain carries TRBV24-1 and TRBJ2-2; D might be TRBD1 (5 bases). The germline V gene encodes CDR1 KGHDR and CDR2 SFDVKD. This CDR3 comprises 16 residues. With 3 bases removed from V and 0 bases from J, the gap between germline ends came to 10 bases.